This is a list of T cell receptor beta chains from one sample in a study of identical twins. TCRdb used MiXCR to reprocess the 5' RACE reads, holding one entry per CDR3 protein. The sample has over 600,000 distinct CDR3 sequences, around 20% seen once. These records were also assigned to another study, of T cells expressing NK-cell markers.

The specimen was PBMCs. These receptors all come from a woman aged 18-35 years in good health. The CDR3 runs from the conserved cysteine through the conserved F or W. A D gene is named only where the DNA matches it firmly. The size field is filled for only some rows; it gives once, few, many or a size class.

len: 12
abundance: .
j_gene: TRBJ2-2
d_gene: .
v_gene: TRBV5-1
CDR3aa: CASLSGGGELFF
CDR3nt: TGCGCCAGCCTGTCCGGGGGCGGGGAGCTGTTTTTT

len: 15
abundance: few
j_gene: TRBJ2-7
d_gene: TRBD2
v_gene: TRBV5-6
CDR3aa: CASSLAPSGSYEQYF
CDR3nt: TGTGCCAGCAGCTTGGCGCCTAGCGGTTCCTACGAGCAGTACTTC

len: 17
abundance: many
j_gene: TRBJ1-1
d_gene: TRBD1
v_gene: TRBV18
CDR3aa: CASSNVEGARRNTEAFF
CDR3nt: TGTGCCAGCTCGAACGTCGAGGGGGCCCGAAGAAACACTGAAGCTTTCTTT

len: 13
abundance: few
j_gene: TRBJ2-7
d_gene: .
v_gene: TRBV10-3
CDR3aa: CATLGQQGGEQYF
CDR3nt: TGTGCCACCCTGGGACAGCAGGGGGGCGAGCAGTACTTC

len: 11
abundance: few
j_gene: TRBJ2-1
d_gene: .
v_gene: TRBV20-1
CDR3aa: CSAFAGGEQFF
CDR3nt: TGCAGTGCTTTCGCGGGCGGTGAGCAGTTCTTC

len: 11
abundance: few
j_gene: TRBJ2-7
d_gene: .
v_gene: TRBV29-1
CDR3aa: CSVARNYEQYF
CDR3nt: TGCAGCGTTGCGCGGAACTACGAGCAGTACTTC

len: 13
abundance: .
j_gene: TRBJ1-5
d_gene: .
v_gene: TRBV6-2/TRBV6-3
CDR3aa: CASRGTSFGPQHF
CDR3nt: TGTGCCAGCAGAGGGACATCCTTCGGGCCCCAGCATTTT

len: 16
abundance: .
j_gene: TRBJ2-6
d_gene: .
v_gene: TRBV7-2
CDR3aa: CASSLERVAGANVLTF
CDR3nt: TGTGCCAGCAGCTTAGAACGAGTGGCTGGGGCCAACGTCCTGACTTTC

len: 15
abundance: .
j_gene: TRBJ2-3
d_gene: .
v_gene: TRBV7-3
CDR3aa: CASSSDAPSTDTQYF
CDR3nt: TGTGCCAGCAGCTCGGACGCGCCTAGCACAGATACGCAGTATTTT

len: 16
abundance: few
j_gene: TRBJ2-1
d_gene: .
v_gene: TRBV7-7
CDR3aa: CASSIGGGMTYNEQFF
CDR3nt: TGTGCCAGCAGCATAGGGGGGGGAATGACCTACAATGAGCAGTTCTTC

len: 13
abundance: .
j_gene: TRBJ2-3
d_gene: TRBD1
v_gene: TRBV20-1
CDR3aa: CSVTGERKDTQYF
CDR3nt: TGCAGTGTAACAGGGGAAAGGAAAGATACGCAGTATTTT

len: 14
abundance: .
j_gene: TRBJ1-2
d_gene: .
v_gene: TRBV20-1
CDR3aa: CSANTRQTNYGYTF
CDR3nt: TGCAGTGCTAACACGCGACAGACTAACTATGGCTACACCTTC

len: 13
abundance: .
j_gene: TRBJ2-5
d_gene: .
v_gene: TRBV29-1
CDR3aa: CSVGRRGDETQYF
CDR3nt: TGCAGCGTTGGACGGAGAGGGGACGAGACCCAGTACTTC

len: 13
abundance: .
j_gene: TRBJ2-1
d_gene: TRBD2
v_gene: TRBV10-3
CDR3aa: CAIGGLAGGEQFF
CDR3nt: TGTGCCATCGGGGGACTAGCGGGGGGCGAGCAGTTCTTC

len: 12
abundance: few
j_gene: TRBJ2-1
d_gene: .
v_gene: TRBV20-1
CDR3aa: CSARQLLRGQFF
CDR3nt: TGCAGTGCTAGGCAACTTTTAAGGGGGCAGTTCTTC

len: 17
abundance: few
j_gene: TRBJ2-7
d_gene: TRBD1
v_gene: TRBV12-3/TRBV12-4
CDR3aa: CASSYGQGFEVSYEQYF
CDR3nt: TGTGCCAGCAGCTATGGACAGGGGTTCGAGGTTTCCTACGAGCAGTACTTC

len: 15
abundance: few
j_gene: TRBJ2-3
d_gene: .
v_gene: TRBV7-9
CDR3aa: CASSLGGAYTDTQYF
CDR3nt: TGTGCCAGCAGCTTAGGGGGGGCTTACACAGATACGCAGTATTTT

len: 16
abundance: .
j_gene: TRBJ2-5
d_gene: TRBD2
v_gene: TRBV11-2
CDR3aa: CASSLGLALKGETQYF
CDR3nt: TGTGCCAGCAGCTTAGGACTAGCGTTAAAGGGAGAGACCCAGTACTTC

len: 15
abundance: few
j_gene: TRBJ2-1
d_gene: .
v_gene: TRBV12-3/TRBV12-4
CDR3aa: CASSLEGRGNNEQFF
CDR3nt: TGTGCCAGCAGTTTAGAGGGCAGGGGCAACAATGAGCAGTTCTTC

len: 11
abundance: many
j_gene: TRBJ2-7
d_gene: .
v_gene: TRBV20-1
CDR3aa: CSAPLNYEQYF
CDR3nt: TGCAGTGCACCACTAAACTACGAGCAGTACTTC

len: 15
abundance: .
j_gene: TRBJ2-1
d_gene: TRBD2
v_gene: TRBV7-2
CDR3aa: CASSFTRLAGNEQFF
CDR3nt: TGTGCCAGCAGCTTTACTCGACTAGCGGGCAATGAGCAGTTCTTC

len: 14
abundance: .
j_gene: TRBJ2-1
d_gene: .
v_gene: TRBV7-9
CDR3aa: CASSSGTLYNEQFF
CDR3nt: TGTGCCAGCAGCTCCGGGACACTCTACAATGAGCAGTTCTTC

len: 12
abundance: many
j_gene: TRBJ2-7
d_gene: .
v_gene: TRBV20-1
CDR3aa: CSAGFYSYEQYF
CDR3nt: TGCAGTGCCGGGTTCTACTCCTACGAGCAGTACTTC

len: 18
abundance: .
j_gene: TRBJ2-1
d_gene: .
v_gene: TRBV5-1
CDR3aa: CASSLEASHPRGRNEQFF
CDR3nt: TGCGCCAGCAGCTTGGAAGCTAGCCACCCCCGAGGGCGCAATGAGCAGTTCTTC

len: 16
abundance: .
j_gene: TRBJ2-5
d_gene: TRBD1
v_gene: TRBV5-1
CDR3aa: CASSQRMGQGKETQYF
CDR3nt: TGCGCCAGCAGCCAGAGAATGGGACAGGGAAAAGAGACCCAGTACTTC